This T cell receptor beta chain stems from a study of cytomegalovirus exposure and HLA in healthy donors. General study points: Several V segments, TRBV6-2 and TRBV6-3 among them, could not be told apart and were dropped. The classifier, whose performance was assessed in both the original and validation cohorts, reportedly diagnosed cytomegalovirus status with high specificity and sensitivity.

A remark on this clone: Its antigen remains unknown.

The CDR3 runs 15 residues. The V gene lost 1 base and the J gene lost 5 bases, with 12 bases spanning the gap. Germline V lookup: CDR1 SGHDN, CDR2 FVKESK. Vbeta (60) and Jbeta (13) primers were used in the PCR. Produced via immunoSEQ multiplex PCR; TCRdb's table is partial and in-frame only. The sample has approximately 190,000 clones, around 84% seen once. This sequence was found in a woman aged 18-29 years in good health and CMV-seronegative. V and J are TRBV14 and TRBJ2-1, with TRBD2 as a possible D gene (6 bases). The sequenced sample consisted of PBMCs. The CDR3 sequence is CASSQGLRGNNEQFF. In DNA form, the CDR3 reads TGTGCCAGCAGCCAAGGGTTGCGGGGCAACAATGAGCAGTTCTTC.